What follows describes a single TCR beta chain. What antigen it recognizes has not been identified. Nothing much larger sits one base from this clone, and base qualities are not available. In light of the paper, this sample's time point label describes: about 28 days (+/-7) after the second vaccine dose. AZD1222 recipients with second doses at about 4 weeks or about 12 weeks were pooled, because spike-specific TCR depth and breadth did not differ between schedules. Vaccinee samples came from UK trials COV001 and COV002, including a single-blind randomized controlled phase 2/3 trial of AZD1222 (ChAdOx1 nCoV-19) in healthy adults. Trial participant PBMC samples were collected at day 0 and day 28 after the second dose for TCRbeta chain sequencing. The CDR3 regions of human TCRbeta chains were subjected to immunosequencing. Turning to the authors' computational methods: Repertoire TCRs were matched against a reference library of SARS-CoV-2-specific TCRs generated with the MIRA antigen-specificity platform. Breadth was defined as the fraction of unique TCRs that were SARS-CoV-2-associated. Depth was defined as the fraction of total T cells that were SARS-CoV-2-associated. Each spike-specific TCR was assigned to its reactive spike region and to a CD4 or CD8 class using the MIRA data. Log10-transformed breadth and depth values were compared by one-way ANOVA with Sidak's multiple comparisons tests. Drawn from immuneACCESS, this table holds only the in-frame rearrangements with V and J called that TCRdb kept. Clones are partly lost; checked studies trace under half to an unresolved V gene and leave the rest unexplained. V, J and clone size are taken as reported in that table, and D and trimming were inferred from the DNA itself. The sample table records 35,000 to 45,000 clones; around 80% of these occur just once. Of the sample, 15% to 20% falls within the top ten clones.

This record belongs to a study of T cell responses to AZD1222 COVID-19 vaccine (dated by TCRdb to the early 2020s). Background on the whole study: TCR sequencing was performed for fewer than 250 trial participants, of whom some 200 were given two doses of AZD1222 and approximately 25 were given two doses of MenACWY control vaccine. Trial participants were enrolled by age into 18-55, 56-69 and 70-plus year subgroups, with approximately 150, 28 and 58 TCR-sequenced participants respectively. The paper's findings and limits, for the study overall: Most participants were white British and females outnumbered males, and the authors suggested that clonal diversity may have been underestimated. The vaccine-associated CD4 TCRs covered the entire spike protein, and the dominant responses fell in regions 160-218 and 743-854. A significant rise in spike-specific TCR breadth and depth was observed after two AZD1222 doses relative to day 0 and relative to MenACWY recipients. Because no samples from the day 14 peak response were available, repertoires could be characterized only after the peak T cell response. The 56-69-year group was small, and its depth increase did not reach significance, likely because of low power. Only a handful of AZD1222 recipients were SARS-CoV-2 seropositive at baseline, limiting conclusions about previously exposed vaccinees. Epitopes outside the regions mutated in the B.1.351 and B.1.1.7 variants were reportedly recognized by nearly half of the unique spike-specific TCRs.

V is cut by 1 base and J by 6 bases, and the space between the germline ends is 7 bases. The germline V gene (reference sequence) provides CDR1 LNHDA and CDR2 SQIVND. Taken from cysteine to phenylalanine, the CDR3 has 14 residues. CDR3 DNA only is kept here, 42 bases in frame from base 1. This TCR came from an adult who received the AZD1222 COVID-19 vaccine. The chain employs TRBV19 and TRBJ1-6; the D gene is possibly TRBD1, with 6 bases matching. The sequenced sample was peripheral blood, obtained 28 days after the second AZD1222 dose. The bases read TGTGCCAGTAGTATAGCAGGGGCTAATTCACCCCTCCACTTT. This encodes CASSIAGANSPLHF.